The clone carrying this T cell receptor beta chain showed up just once. Its antigen is unidentified. Method: immunoSEQ multiplex PCR; TCRdb's copy keeps in-frame clones and lacks some. The sample consists of about 100,000 clones, 80% to 90% of them appearing once. These data originate in a study of T cell responses to AZD1222 COVID-19 vaccine. On the study more broadly: Analyses pooled second doses at about 4 or about 12 weeks.

CDR3 length: 15 amino acids. Germline V gene data show CDR1 as LNHDA and CDR2 as SQIVND (reference sequence). V lost 6 bases, J lost 0 bases, and 11 bases lay in between. Study-wide findings and caveats: Only a handful of people who got AZD1222 tested seropositive at baseline.

Source: peripheral blood, taken on day 0 of AZD1222 vaccination. This TCR was sampled from an adult in good health. This chain links TRBV19 with TRBJ1-4; possibly TRBD1 for D (5 bases). CDR3 loop: CASRPQVATNEKLFF. The CDR3 region has the DNA TGTGCCAGTAGACCACAGGTTGCAACTAATGAAAAACTGTTTTTT. The full variable domain, in which reference TRBV19 and TRBJ1-4 provide the parts outside the CDR3, is DGGITQSPKYLFRKEGQNVTLSCEQNLNHDAMYWYRQDPGQGLRLIYYSQIVNDFQKGDIAEGYSVSREKKESFPLTVTSAQKNPTAFYLCASRPQVATNEKLFFGSGTQLSVL.